The clone carrying this T cell receptor beta chain came up once. The data were taken from a study of blood T cell repertoires in COVID-19. In the original workflow: Estimation of nucleated cell counts relied on the amplification of reference gene primers. This table comes from immunoSEQ multiplex PCR, and its TCRdb copy is limited to in-frame clones, with some not included. That table gives V, J and clone size, and the DNA gave D and trimming. The sample has approximately 400,000 clones; more than 80% are singletons. Germline assignment: CDR1 SEHNR and CDR2 FQNEAQ (reference sequence). CDR3 length: 15 amino acids. The V gene lost 1 base and the J gene lost 4 bases, with 11 bases spanning the gap.

The source material was peripheral blood. This sequence was found in a man aged 40-55 years with acute or convalescent COVID-19. This chain connects TRBV7-9 to TRBJ1-5, with D tentatively TRBD1 (6 bases). The CDR3 nucleotides read TGTGCCAGCAGCTTAGATAGTCAGGGGAATCAGCCCCAGCATTTT. Protein: CASSLDSQGNQPQHF.